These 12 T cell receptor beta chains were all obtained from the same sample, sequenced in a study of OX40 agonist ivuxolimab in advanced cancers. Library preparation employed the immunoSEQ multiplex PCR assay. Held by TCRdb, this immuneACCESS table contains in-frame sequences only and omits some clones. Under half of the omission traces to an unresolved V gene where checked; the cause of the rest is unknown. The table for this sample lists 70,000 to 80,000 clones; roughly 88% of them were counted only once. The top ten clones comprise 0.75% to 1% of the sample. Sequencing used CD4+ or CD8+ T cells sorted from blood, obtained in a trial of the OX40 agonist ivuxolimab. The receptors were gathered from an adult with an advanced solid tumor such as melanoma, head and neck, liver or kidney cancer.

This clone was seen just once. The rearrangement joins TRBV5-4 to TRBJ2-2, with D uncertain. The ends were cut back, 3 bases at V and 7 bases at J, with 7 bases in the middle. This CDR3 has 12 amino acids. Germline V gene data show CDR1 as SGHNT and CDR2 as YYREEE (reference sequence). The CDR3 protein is CASSSSGGELFF. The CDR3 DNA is TGTGCCAGCAGCTCCTCGGGCGGGGAGCTGTTTTTT. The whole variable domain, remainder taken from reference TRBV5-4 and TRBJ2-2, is ETGVTQSPTHLIKTRGQQVTLRCSSQSGHNTVSWYQQALGQGPQFIFQYYREEENGRGNFPPRFSGLQFPNYSSELNVNALELDDSALYLCASSSSGGELFFGEGSRLTVL.

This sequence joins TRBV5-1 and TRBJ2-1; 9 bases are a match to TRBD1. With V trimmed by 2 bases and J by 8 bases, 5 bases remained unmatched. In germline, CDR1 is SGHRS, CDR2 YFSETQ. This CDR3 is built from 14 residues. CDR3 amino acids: CASSFNRGPDEQFF. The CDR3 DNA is TGCGCCAGCAGCTTTAACAGGGGGCCCGATGAGCAGTTCTTC.

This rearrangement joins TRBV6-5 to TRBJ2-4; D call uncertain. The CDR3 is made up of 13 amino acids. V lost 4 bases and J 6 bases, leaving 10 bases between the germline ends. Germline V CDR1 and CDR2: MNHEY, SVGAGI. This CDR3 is CASSSPPGNIQYF. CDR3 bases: TGTGCCAGCAGTTCCCCCCCGGGAAACATTCAGTACTTC.

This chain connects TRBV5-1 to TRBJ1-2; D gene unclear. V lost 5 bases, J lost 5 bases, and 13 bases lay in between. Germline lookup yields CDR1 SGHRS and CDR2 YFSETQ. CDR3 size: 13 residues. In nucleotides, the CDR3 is TGCGCCAGCAGTCCTGATACCGGGTATGGCTACACCTTC. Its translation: CASSPDTGYGYTF.

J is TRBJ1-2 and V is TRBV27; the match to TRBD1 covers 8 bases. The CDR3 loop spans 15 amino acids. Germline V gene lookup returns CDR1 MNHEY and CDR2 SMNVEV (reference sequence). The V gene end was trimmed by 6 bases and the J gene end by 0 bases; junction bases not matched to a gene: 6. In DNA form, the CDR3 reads TGTGCCAGCAGGCCACGGGACAGGCCTAACTATGGCTACACCTTC. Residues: CASRPRDRPNYGYTF.

The CDR3 bases are TGTGCCATCAGTGAGTCGTGGCTAGCGGGAGGGAGGCATGAGCAGTTCTTC. It translates to CAISESWLAGGRHEQFF. The chain couples TRBV10-3 to TRBJ2-1, with 12 bases fitting TRBD2. Germline lookup yields CDR1 ENHRY and CDR2 SYGVKD. V was clipped by 0 bases and J by 8 bases; unmatched bases: 8. This CDR3 contains 17 residues.

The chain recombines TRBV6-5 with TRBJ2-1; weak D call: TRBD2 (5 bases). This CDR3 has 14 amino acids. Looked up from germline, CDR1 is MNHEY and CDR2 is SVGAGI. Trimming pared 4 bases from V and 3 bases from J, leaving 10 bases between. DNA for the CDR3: TGTGCCAGCAGTTTAGATGGGAGCTACAATGAGCAGTTCTTC. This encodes CASSLDGSYNEQFF.

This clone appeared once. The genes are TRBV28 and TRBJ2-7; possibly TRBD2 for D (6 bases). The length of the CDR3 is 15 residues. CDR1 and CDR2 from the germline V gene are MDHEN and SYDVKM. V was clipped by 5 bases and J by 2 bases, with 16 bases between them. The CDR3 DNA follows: TGTGCCAGCAGTCAGAGGGACGGGAGAACCTACGAGCAGTACTTC. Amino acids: CASSQRDGRTYEQYF.

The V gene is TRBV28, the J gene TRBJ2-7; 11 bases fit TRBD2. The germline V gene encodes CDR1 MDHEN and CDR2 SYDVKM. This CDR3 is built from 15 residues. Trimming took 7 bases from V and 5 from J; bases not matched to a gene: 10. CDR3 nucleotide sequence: TGTGCCAGCAACTCTTTAGCGGGAGGGCCTCACGAGCAGTACTTC. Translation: CASNSLAGGPHEQYF.

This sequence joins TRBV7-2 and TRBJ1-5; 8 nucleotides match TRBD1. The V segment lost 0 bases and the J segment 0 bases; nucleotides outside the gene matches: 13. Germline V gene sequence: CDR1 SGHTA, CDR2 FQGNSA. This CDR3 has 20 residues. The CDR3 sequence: CASSLAEDREIFSSNQPQHF. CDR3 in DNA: TGTGCCAGCAGCTTAGCGGAGGACAGGGAGATTTTTTCTAGCAATCAGCCCCAGCATTTT.

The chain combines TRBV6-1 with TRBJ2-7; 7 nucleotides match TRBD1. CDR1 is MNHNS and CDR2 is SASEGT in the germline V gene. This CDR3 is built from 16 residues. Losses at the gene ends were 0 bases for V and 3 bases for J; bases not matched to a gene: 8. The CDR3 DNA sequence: TGTGCCAGCAGTGAAGCGAAGTGGGACAGAAGCTACGAGCAGTACTTC. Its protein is CASSEAKWDRSYEQYF.

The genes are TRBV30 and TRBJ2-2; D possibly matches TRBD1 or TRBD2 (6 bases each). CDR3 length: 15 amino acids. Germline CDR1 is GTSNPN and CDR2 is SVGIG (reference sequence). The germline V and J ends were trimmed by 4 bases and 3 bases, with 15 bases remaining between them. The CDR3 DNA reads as TGTGCCTGGATCACCAGAGGGGGGTACACCGGGGAGCTGTTTTTT. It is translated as CAWITRGGYTGELFF.